These 9 T cell receptor beta chains originate from one sample sequenced in a study of T cell changes during pregnancy in multiple sclerosis (dated by TCRdb to the late 2010s). The library was obtained by the immunoSEQ multiplex PCR assay. TCRdb limited this immuneACCESS table to in-frame rearrangements with V and J called. A share of clones is missing; checked studies link under half to unresolved V genes, and the rest is unexplained. The sample table holds some 99,000 clones, of which 90% to 95% were seen once. The ten largest account for roughly 2% of the sample. Sequenced material: peripheral blood, taken after pregnancy. The receptors here all came from a female donor in good health, enrolled as a control in a pregnancy study.

The chain uses TRBV11-2 and TRBJ1-4; TRBD1 matches at 12 bases. This CDR3 has 17 amino acids. V shed 6 bases and J 3 bases; nucleotides not matched to a gene: 8. In germline, CDR1 is SGHAT, CDR2 FQNNGV. The CDR3 DNA sequence: TGTGCCAGCAGACGGCCGGGACAGGGGGCGTCTAATGAAAAACTGTTTTTT. Encoded protein: CASRRPGQGASNEKLFF. The variable domain in full, with the rest retrieved from reference TRBV11-2 and TRBJ1-4, is EAGVAQSPRYKIIEKRQSVAFWCNPISGHATLYWYQQILGQGPKLLIQFQNNGVVDDSQLPKDRFSAERLKGVDSTLKIQPAKLEDSAVYLCASRRPGQGASNEKLFFGSGTQLSVL.

This chain connects TRBV10-3 to TRBJ2-2, with TRBD1 identical over 7 bases. Germline V gene lookup returns CDR1 ENHRY and CDR2 SYGVKD. The junction had 7 bases not matched to a gene; V was cut back by 6 bases and J by 6 bases. The CDR3 sequence is 14 residues long. This chain's CDR3 is CAIRAQGIAGELFF. CDR3 nucleotide sequence: TGTGCCATCAGAGCACAGGGGATCGCCGGGGAGCTGTTTTTT.

The CDR3 DNA reads as TGTGCCAGCAAAGGGGGTTACGAGCAGTACTTC. Amino acids: CASKGGYEQYF. The rearrangement joins TRBV27 to TRBJ2-7; D may be TRBD1 (6 bases). The germline V gene encodes CDR1 MNHEY and CDR2 SMNVEV (reference sequence). The CDR3 length is 11 residues. V gave up 7 bases and J gave up 4 bases, with 8 bases separating them.

This clone occurred a few times. The chain is built from TRBV7-6 and TRBJ2-5; 8 bases are shared with TRBD1. Germline-derived CDR1 and CDR2 are SGHVS and FNYEAQ. The J segment lost 4 bases and the V segment lost 5 bases, leaving 9 bases of the junction unmatched. The CDR3 is made up of 15 amino acids. CDR3 protein: CASSPTTGEVETQYF. Written as DNA, the CDR3 is TGTGCCAGCAGCCCTACGACAGGGGAGGTAGAGACCCAGTACTTC.

The rearrangement joins TRBV7-9 to TRBJ1-3; D unresolved. Germline V gives CDR1 SEHNR, CDR2 FQNEAQ (reference sequence). V was pared by 1 base and J by 4 bases, with 11 bases between. CDR3 size: 15 residues. The CDR3 loop reads CASSLEQTSGNTIYF. CDR3 nucleotides: TGTGCCAGCAGCTTAGAACAGACTAGCGGAAACACCATATATTTT.

This chain connects TRBV13 to TRBJ2-1, with D possibly TRBD2 on 6 matching bases. The germline V gene has CDR1 PRHDT and CDR2 FYEKMQ (reference sequence). The length of the CDR3 is 13 residues. Trimming removed 4 bases from V and 7 bases from J, with 11 bases in between. In DNA, the CDR3 is TGTGCCAGCAGCTCGGGGAGGTGGAATGAGCAGTTCTTC. Its translation: CASSSGRWNEQFF. Combining the CDR3 with reference TRBV13 and TRBJ2-1 gives the whole variable domain AAGVIQSPRHLIKEKRETATLKCYPIPRHDTVYWYQQGPGQDPQFLISFYEKMQSDKGSIPDRFSAQQFSDYHSELNMSSLELGDSALYFCASSSGRWNEQFFGPGTRLTVL.

This clone was found once. The chain carries TRBV18 and TRBJ2-3; 13 bases align to TRBD2. V was pared by 4 bases and J by 6 bases, with 4 bases of the junction left unmatched. Germline assignment: CDR1 KGHSH and CDR2 LQKENI. The CDR3 is 15 amino acids. The CDR3 loop reads CASSLGTSGIDTQYF. The CDR3 coding sequence is TGTGCCAGCTCACTTGGGACTAGCGGGATCGATACGCAGTATTTT.

The CDR3 sequence: CASSEVTGQFSGYTF. The DNA for the CDR3 is TGTGCCAGCAGTGAAGTGACAGGCCAGTTCAGTGGCTACACCTTC. The genes are TRBV6-1 and TRBJ1-2; D might be TRBD1 (6 bases). Germline values: CDR1 MNHNS, CDR2 SASEGT. The CDR3 is 15 amino acids. V dropped 1 base and J dropped 7 bases, with 16 bases sitting between them.

The chain recombines TRBV5-6 with TRBJ2-3; a possible D gene is TRBD2 (5 bases). Germline V gene lookup returns CDR1 SGHDT and CDR2 YYEEEE. The CDR3 has 15 amino acids. V dropped 4 bases and J dropped 4 bases, with 16 bases sitting between them. The CDR3 bases are TGTGCCAGCAGCCTGACTATGGATGGTCCAGATACGCAGTATTTT. This codes for CASSLTMDGPDTQYF.